This T cell receptor beta chain was captured by sequencing in a study of Tregs in tolerant kidney transplant recipients. On the study more broadly: Recipients received nonmyeloablative bone marrow transplants from related graft donors, with transient mixed chimerism. Study-wide results and limits: Tregs expanded with activated donor B cells seemed most donor-specific.

CD4+CD25+CD127- Tregs, CD4+CD25- non-Tregs, CD4 and CD8 cells were sorted. As concerns this clone: Its antigen is not known.

Germline CDR1 SGHDT, CDR2 YYEEEE. The CDR3 sequence is 14 residues long. J gave up 4 bases and V 5 bases, and 4 bases lay outside the gene matches. Generated by immunoSEQ multiplex PCR, the TCRdb table keeps only in-frame clones and is missing some. The sample contains roughly 99,000 clones, approximately 94% of which appear only once. This rearrangement joins TRBV5-6 to TRBJ2-5; 11 bases are shared with TRBD2. The source was CD4+ T cells from blood, collected before the transplant. The TCR sequence derives from a human donor who received a combined kidney and bone marrow transplant. The DNA for the CDR3 is TGTGCCAGCAGGGGGCTAGCGGGAGGAGAGACCCAGTACTTC. Amino acids: CASRGLAGGETQYF.